These T cell receptor beta chains were read from a single sample in a study of blood T cells in healthy people across ages. TCRdb reprocessed the 5' RACE reads via MiXCR and lists one record per CDR3 protein. The profile shows about 640,000 distinct CDR3 sequences, around three fifths of them singletons. Sequencing was done on a sample of blood. Source of these receptors: a man between 60 and 70 years old in good health. CDR3s include the opening cysteine and the closing phenylalanine or tryptophan. The D gene is left open where the match is weak. Rows give clone size only sometimes, using once, few, many, or a class for an expanded clone.

clone_size: .
v_call: TRBV20-1
d_call: TRBD2
j_call: TRBJ2-3
cdr3_nt: TGCAGTGCTAGCGGCGGGGGGAATACAGATACGCAGTATTTT
cdr3_aa: CSASGGGNTDTQYF

clone_size: .
v_call: TRBV7-2
d_call: TRBD1
j_call: TRBJ2-7
cdr3_nt: TGTGCCAGCATCACGGACAGGGCTCCCTACGAGCAGTACTTC
cdr3_aa: CASITDRAPYEQYF

clone_size: .
v_call: TRBV7-9
d_call: .
j_call: TRBJ2-5
cdr3_nt: TGTGCCAGCAGCCCCCGGAATAGCCAAGAGACCCAGTACTTC
cdr3_aa: CASSPRNSQETQYF

clone_size: once
v_call: TRBV11-3
d_call: .
j_call: TRBJ2-3
cdr3_nt: TGTGCCAGCAGCCTGTTCGGGTTGGATACAGATACGCAGTATTTT
cdr3_aa: CASSLFGLDTDTQYF

clone_size: .
v_call: TRBV5-5
d_call: TRBD2
j_call: TRBJ2-5
cdr3_nt: TGTGCCAGCAGCTCCCAGACTAGCGGGGGCCAAGAGACCCAGTACTTC
cdr3_aa: CASSSQTSGGQETQYF

clone_size: few
v_call: TRBV10-3
d_call: .
j_call: TRBJ2-3
cdr3_nt: TGTGCCATCAGTGAGAATGGCCGCACAGATACGCAGTATTTT
cdr3_aa: CAISENGRTDTQYF

clone_size: .
v_call: TRBV7-2
d_call: .
j_call: TRBJ1-2
cdr3_nt: TGTGCCAGCAGCTTGGGACCACAGGGTTTCGGCTACACCTTC
cdr3_aa: CASSLGPQGFGYTF

clone_size: once
v_call: TRBV10-2
d_call: .
j_call: TRBJ1-6
cdr3_nt: TGCGCCAGCAGTGAGAGGGCAGATTCACCCCTCCACTTT
cdr3_aa: CASSERADSPLHF

clone_size: .
v_call: TRBV2
d_call: .
j_call: TRBJ2-2
cdr3_nt: TGTGCCAGCAGTGAAGTCCGGGCCTCCACCGGGGAGCTGTTTTTT
cdr3_aa: CASSEVRASTGELFF

clone_size: once
v_call: TRBV7-2
d_call: TRBD1
j_call: TRBJ1-6
cdr3_nt: TGTGCCAGCAGCTTAGCGCAGGGGGCGGGGGGCTCACCCCTCCACTTT
cdr3_aa: CASSLAQGAGGSPLHF

clone_size: few
v_call: TRBV20-1
d_call: .
j_call: TRBJ2-7
cdr3_nt: TGCAGTGCTAGGGGGCGAGGGGCCCGCTCCTACGAGCAGTACTTC
cdr3_aa: CSARGRGARSYEQYF

clone_size: few
v_call: TRBV5-1
d_call: TRBD2
j_call: TRBJ2-4
cdr3_nt: TGCGCCAGCAGCTTGACTAGCGGGGACTCCAAAAACATTCAGTACTTC
cdr3_aa: CASSLTSGDSKNIQYF

clone_size: .
v_call: TRBV24-1
d_call: TRBD2
j_call: TRBJ2-3
cdr3_nt: TGTGCCACCAGTGACCCGGGACTAGCCTCGGGGTATACGCAGTATTTT
cdr3_aa: CATSDPGLASGYTQYF

clone_size: few
v_call: TRBV7-6
d_call: .
j_call: TRBJ1-2
cdr3_nt: TGTGCCAGCAGCTCAGGGGTGGCCCCTGGAGGCTACACCTTC
cdr3_aa: CASSSGVAPGGYTF

clone_size: few
v_call: TRBV4-1
d_call: .
j_call: TRBJ2-3
cdr3_nt: TGCGCCAGCAGCCAAGTTGGGGGGAGCACAGATACGCAGTATTTT
cdr3_aa: CASSQVGGSTDTQYF

clone_size: few
v_call: TRBV12-3/TRBV12-4
d_call: TRBD1
j_call: TRBJ1-5
cdr3_nt: TGTGCCAGCAGTTCGACAGGGGCTGGCCAGCCCCAGCATTTT
cdr3_aa: CASSSTGAGQPQHF

clone_size: .
v_call: TRBV24-1
d_call: .
j_call: TRBJ2-3
cdr3_nt: TGTGCCACCAGTGCGCTGGGAGTAGACACAGATACGCAGTATTTT
cdr3_aa: CATSALGVDTDTQYF

clone_size: .
v_call: TRBV20-1
d_call: .
j_call: TRBJ1-2
cdr3_nt: TGCAGTGCCCAACAGGTTTTTTATGGCTACACCTTC
cdr3_aa: CSAQQVFYGYTF

clone_size: .
v_call: TRBV3-1
d_call: .
j_call: TRBJ1-6
cdr3_nt: TGTGCCAGCAGCCAAGGATCCCCTTCACCCCTCCACTTT
cdr3_aa: CASSQGSPSPLHF

clone_size: .
v_call: TRBV5-5
d_call: .
j_call: TRBJ2-7
cdr3_nt: TGTGCCAGCAGCTTGGCAATAGGGTTCTACGAGCAGTACTTC
cdr3_aa: CASSLAIGFYEQYF

clone_size: .
v_call: TRBV5-1
d_call: .
j_call: TRBJ2-5
cdr3_nt: TGCGCCAGCAGCGGTCGACAGCAAGAGACCCAGTACTTC
cdr3_aa: CASSGRQQETQYF

clone_size: .
v_call: TRBV6-1
d_call: TRBD2
j_call: TRBJ2-1
cdr3_nt: TGTGCCAGCTTTCGGGCGGGGGGTGTGATCAACGTAGCCTACAATGAGCAGTTCTTC
cdr3_aa: CASFRAGGVINVAYNEQFF

clone_size: .
v_call: TRBV25-1
d_call: .
j_call: TRBJ2-7
cdr3_nt: TGTGCCAGCAGTGGGGATCGACAGGGGACTAGGTACGAGCAGTACTTC
cdr3_aa: CASSGDRQGTRYEQYF

clone_size: .
v_call: TRBV29-1
d_call: .
j_call: TRBJ2-1
cdr3_nt: TGCAGCGTTGAACGCGGAATCTCGACGGACCGTTACAATGAGCAGTTCTTC
cdr3_aa: CSVERGISTDRYNEQFF

clone_size: .
v_call: TRBV9
d_call: .
j_call: TRBJ1-2
cdr3_nt: TGTGCCAGCAGCGTAAGCGGGGCCCCACCTTATGGCTACACCTTC
cdr3_aa: CASSVSGAPPYGYTF

clone_size: .
v_call: TRBV15
d_call: .
j_call: TRBJ2-2
cdr3_nt: TGTGCCACCAGCAGAGAGGACACCGGGGAGCTGTTTTTT
cdr3_aa: CATSREDTGELFF

clone_size: few
v_call: TRBV5-5
d_call: TRBD2
j_call: TRBJ2-5
cdr3_nt: TGTGCCAGCAGCTTGGCCCCGACTAGCGGAGAGACCCAGTACTTC
cdr3_aa: CASSLAPTSGETQYF

clone_size: .
v_call: TRBV20-1
d_call: .
j_call: TRBJ2-3
cdr3_nt: TGCAGTGCTAGCCCCAATGTGGAAGATACGCAGTATTTT
cdr3_aa: CSASPNVEDTQYF

clone_size: .
v_call: TRBV20-1
d_call: TRBD1
j_call: TRBJ1-4
cdr3_nt: TGCAGTGCTCTACGGGACAGAGAAAAACTGTTTTTT
cdr3_aa: CSALRDREKLFF

clone_size: .
v_call: TRBV5-1
d_call: .
j_call: TRBJ2-7
cdr3_nt: TGCGCCAGCAGCTTGCAAGGTCCCGCCTACGAGCAGTACTTC
cdr3_aa: CASSLQGPAYEQYF

clone_size: .
v_call: TRBV5-6
d_call: TRBD2
j_call: TRBJ2-5
cdr3_nt: TGTGCCAGCAGCTTGCCGGGACTAGCGGCACAAGAGACCCAGTACTTC
cdr3_aa: CASSLPGLAAQETQYF

clone_size: .
v_call: TRBV20-1
d_call: .
j_call: TRBJ1-1
cdr3_nt: TGCAGTGCAGAAGACAGCCTGGGGACTGAAGCTTTCTTT
cdr3_aa: CSAEDSLGTEAFF

clone_size: few
v_call: TRBV10-3
d_call: .
j_call: TRBJ2-7
cdr3_nt: TGTGCCATCAGTGAGTCGGTGGGGGGCTCCTACGAGCAGTACTTC
cdr3_aa: CAISESVGGSYEQYF

clone_size: .
v_call: TRBV28
d_call: .
j_call: TRBJ1-2
cdr3_nt: TGTGCCAGCAGTATCGGACAGCACTATGGCTACACCTTC
cdr3_aa: CASSIGQHYGYTF

clone_size: .
v_call: TRBV5-1
d_call: TRBD1
j_call: TRBJ2-3
cdr3_nt: TGCGCCAGCAGCCCCCGGGACAGGCAGGATACGCAGTATTTT
cdr3_aa: CASSPRDRQDTQYF

clone_size: .
v_call: TRBV3-1
d_call: .
j_call: TRBJ2-4
cdr3_nt: TGTGCCAGCAACACCCTCAAAAACATTCAGTACTTC
cdr3_aa: CASNTLKNIQYF

clone_size: .
v_call: TRBV20-1
d_call: .
j_call: TRBJ2-5
cdr3_nt: TGCAGTGCTCGTCCGTTCTTGGGGGCCTACCAAAAGACCCAGTACTTC
cdr3_aa: CSARPFLGAYQKTQYF

clone_size: .
v_call: TRBV20-1
d_call: TRBD1
j_call: TRBJ1-6
cdr3_nt: TGCAGTGCTGAAGGGGACAGCTCCTATAATTCACCCCTCCACTTT
cdr3_aa: CSAEGDSSYNSPLHF

clone_size: .
v_call: TRBV5-1
d_call: .
j_call: TRBJ2-5
cdr3_nt: TGCGCCAGGGACAACCAAGAGACCCAGTACTTC
cdr3_aa: CARDNQETQYF

clone_size: .
v_call: TRBV6-1
d_call: TRBD2
j_call: TRBJ2-5
cdr3_nt: TGTGCCAGCACCCAGTACGTCACTAGCGGGAGCTACAATGAGCAGTACTTC
cdr3_aa: CASTQYVTSGSYNEQYF

clone_size: .
v_call: TRBV13
d_call: .
j_call: TRBJ2-1
cdr3_nt: TGTGCCAGCAGCCCACACCTGATAGACAATGAGCAGTTCTTC
cdr3_aa: CASSPHLIDNEQFF

clone_size: few
v_call: TRBV10-2
d_call: .
j_call: TRBJ2-7
cdr3_nt: TGCGCCAGCAGTGATCTAGCTCCCTACGAGCAGTACTTC
cdr3_aa: CASSDLAPYEQYF

clone_size: once
v_call: TRBV7-9
d_call: .
j_call: TRBJ2-5
cdr3_nt: TGTGCCAGCAGCCCCGGGCCTTGGGAGACCCAGTACTTC
cdr3_aa: CASSPGPWETQYF

clone_size: .
v_call: TRBV27
d_call: TRBD1
j_call: TRBJ2-3
cdr3_nt: TGTGCCAGCAGACCGGGACAGTTGTGGGCAGATACGCAGTATTTT
cdr3_aa: CASRPGQLWADTQYF